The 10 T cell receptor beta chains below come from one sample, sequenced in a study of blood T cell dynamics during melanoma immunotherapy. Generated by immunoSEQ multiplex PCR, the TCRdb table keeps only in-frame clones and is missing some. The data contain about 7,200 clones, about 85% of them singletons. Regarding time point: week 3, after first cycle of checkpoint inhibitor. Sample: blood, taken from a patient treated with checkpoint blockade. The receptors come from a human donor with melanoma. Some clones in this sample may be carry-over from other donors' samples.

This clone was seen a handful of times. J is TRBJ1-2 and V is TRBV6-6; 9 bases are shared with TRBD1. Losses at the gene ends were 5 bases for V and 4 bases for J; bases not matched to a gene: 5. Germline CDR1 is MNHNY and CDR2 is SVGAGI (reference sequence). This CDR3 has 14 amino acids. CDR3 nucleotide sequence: TGTGCCAGCAGTAGCCTGGGACAGGGCTATGGCTACACCTTC. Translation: CASSSLGQGYGYTF.

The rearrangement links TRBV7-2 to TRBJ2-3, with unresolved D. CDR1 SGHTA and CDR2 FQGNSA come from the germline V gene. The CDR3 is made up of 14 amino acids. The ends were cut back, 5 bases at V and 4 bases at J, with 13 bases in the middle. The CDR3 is CASSAVRASDTQYF. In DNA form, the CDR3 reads TGTGCCAGCAGCGCCGTTCGGGCTTCAGATACGCAGTATTTT.

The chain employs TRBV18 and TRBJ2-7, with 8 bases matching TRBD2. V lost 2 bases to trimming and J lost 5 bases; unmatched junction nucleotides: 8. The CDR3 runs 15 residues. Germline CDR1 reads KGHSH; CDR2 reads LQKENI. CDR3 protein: CASSPVREAGDEQYF. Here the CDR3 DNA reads TGTGCCAGCTCACCAGTCCGAGAAGCGGGGGACGAGCAGTACTTC.

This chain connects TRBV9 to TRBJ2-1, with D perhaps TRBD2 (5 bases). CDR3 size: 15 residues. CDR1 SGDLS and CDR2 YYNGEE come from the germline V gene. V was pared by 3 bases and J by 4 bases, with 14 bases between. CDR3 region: CASSAVGDKYNEQFF. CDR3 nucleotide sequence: TGTGCCAGCAGCGCCGTGGGAGATAAATACAATGAGCAGTTCTTC.

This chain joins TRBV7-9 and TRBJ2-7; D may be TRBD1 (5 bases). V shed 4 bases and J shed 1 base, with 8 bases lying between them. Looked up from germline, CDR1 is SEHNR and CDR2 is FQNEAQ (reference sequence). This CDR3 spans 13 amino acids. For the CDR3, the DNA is TGTGCCAGCAGCTCAGACAGTTCCTACGAGCAGTACTTC. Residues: CASSSDSSYEQYF.

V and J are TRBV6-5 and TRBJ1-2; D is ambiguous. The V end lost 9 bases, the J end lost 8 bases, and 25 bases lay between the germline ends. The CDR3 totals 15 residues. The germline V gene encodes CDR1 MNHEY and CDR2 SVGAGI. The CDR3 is CASLWDLPQQFGYTF. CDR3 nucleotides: TGTGCCAGTCTATGGGATTTGCCTCAGCAATTCGGCTACACCTTC.

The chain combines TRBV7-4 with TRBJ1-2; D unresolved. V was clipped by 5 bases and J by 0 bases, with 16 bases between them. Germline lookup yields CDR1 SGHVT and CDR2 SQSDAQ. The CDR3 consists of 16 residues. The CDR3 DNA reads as TGTGCCAGCAGCCTACGCCGGACGGGTGCTAACTATGGCTACACCTTC. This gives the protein CASSLRRTGANYGYTF.

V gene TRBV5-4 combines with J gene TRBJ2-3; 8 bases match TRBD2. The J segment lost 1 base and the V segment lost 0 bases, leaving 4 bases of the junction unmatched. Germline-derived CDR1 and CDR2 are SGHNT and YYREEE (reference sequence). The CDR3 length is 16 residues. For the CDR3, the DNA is TGTGCCAGCAGCTTGGGCAGCGGGAGAGGCACAGATACGCAGTATTTT. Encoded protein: CASSLGSGRGTDTQYF.

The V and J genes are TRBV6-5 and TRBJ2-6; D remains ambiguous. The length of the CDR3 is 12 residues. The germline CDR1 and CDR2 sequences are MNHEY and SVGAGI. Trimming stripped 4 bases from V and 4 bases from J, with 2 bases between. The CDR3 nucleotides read TGTGCCAGCAGTTCAGGGGCCAACGTCCTGACTTTC. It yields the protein CASSSGANVLTF.

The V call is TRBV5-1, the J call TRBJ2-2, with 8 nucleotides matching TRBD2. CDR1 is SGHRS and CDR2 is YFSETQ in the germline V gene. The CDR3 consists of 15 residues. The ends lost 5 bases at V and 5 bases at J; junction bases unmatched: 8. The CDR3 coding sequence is TGCGCCAGCAGGGATAGCGGGGTTCCTACCGGGGAGCTGTTTTTT. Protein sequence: CASRDSGVPTGELFF.